The 18 T cell receptor beta chains given below trace back to one sample, sequenced in a study of PD-1 blockade in classical Hodgkin lymphoma. The time point is: cycle 4 day 1 (C4D1), after more than 5 weeks of nivolumab. Every single patient, without exception, relapsed after autologous stem cell transplantation, and brentuximab vedotin exposure varied. Libraries were prepared by immunoSEQ multiplex PCR; TCRdb keeps only in-frame clonotypes and omits some of them. The profile covers about 94,000 clones, with more than 85% appearing a single time and under 2% taken by the ten largest. The sequencing here drew on peripheral blood mononuclear cells (PBMCs), taken before the fourth cycle of nivolumab. These receptors all come from a human donor with classical Hodgkin lymphoma.

V and J are TRBV9 and TRBJ1-2, with TRBD1 as a possible D gene (5 bases). Trimming left V 0 bases short and J 2 bases short, with 5 bases between. The CDR3 is 13 amino acids. In germline, CDR1 is SGDLS, CDR2 YYNGEE. Here the CDR3 reads CASSVGGNYGYTF. CDR3 nucleotide sequence: TGTGCCAGCAGCGTAGGGGGGAACTATGGCTACACCTTC. The full variable domain, in which reference TRBV9 and TRBJ1-2 provide the parts outside the CDR3, is DSGVTQTPKHLITATGQRVTLRCSPRSGDLSVYWYQQSLDQGLQFLIQYYNGEERAKGNILERFSAQQFPDLHSELNLSSLELGDSALYFCASSVGGNYGYTFGSGTRLTVV.

The chain links TRBV5-6 to TRBJ2-7; the match to TRBD2 covers 14 bases. Germline CDR1 reads SGHDT; CDR2 reads YYEEEE. Trimming took 4 bases from V and 5 from J; bases not matched to a gene: 8. This CDR3 comprises 16 residues. CDR3 sequence (DNA): TGTGCCAGCAGCCCCGGACTAGCGGGAGGCACCGACGAGCAGTACTTC. Protein: CASSPGLAGGTDEQYF.

The genes are TRBV28 and TRBJ1-5; 8 bases agree with TRBD1. V gave up 5 bases and J gave up 3 bases; unmatched junction bases: 6. Germline V gene sequence: CDR1 MDHEN, CDR2 SYDVKM. There are 15 residues in the CDR3. The CDR3: CASSAWTGNNQPQHF. CDR3 in DNA: TGTGCCAGCAGTGCGTGGACAGGGAACAATCAGCCCCAGCATTTT.

This chain joins TRBV5-1 and TRBJ2-1; 8 nucleotides agree with TRBD2. Germline loops: CDR1 SGHRS, CDR2 YFSETQ. V shed 2 bases, J shed 7 bases, and the junction held 20 bases outside the gene matches. The CDR3 is 19 residues long. DNA of the CDR3: TGCGCCAGCAGCTTCTTTGGGCCCCCGGGGGGGGACGTGGGGAATGAGCAGTTCTTC. This codes for CASSFFGPPGGDVGNEQFF.

The chain recombines TRBV6-1 with TRBJ2-7; TRBD1 agrees at 8 bases. The ends lost 6 bases at V and 1 base at J; junction bases unmatched: 5. The germline V gene has CDR1 MNHNS and CDR2 SASEGT. The CDR3 is 14 amino acids. CDR3 region: CASRRTGRSYEQYF. In DNA, the CDR3 is TGTGCCAGCAGACGGACAGGGAGGTCCTACGAGCAGTACTTC.

This chain uses TRBV6-1 with TRBJ2-3, with TRBD1 matching over 9 bases. The CDR3 spans 15 residues. CDR1 and CDR2 (germline): MNHNS, SASEGT. V was pared by 2 bases and J by 1 base, with 1 base of the junction left unmatched. CDR3 DNA: TGTGCCAGCAGTGAACGGACAGGGGGCACAGATACGCAGTATTTT. It encodes CASSERTGGTDTQYF.

This chain joins TRBV15 and TRBJ2-7, with 9 bases fitting TRBD1. V gave up 4 bases and J gave up 7 bases; unmatched junction bases: 14. The V gene's germline CDR1 is LNHNV and CDR2 YYDKDF (reference sequence). The CDR3 has 16 amino acids. CDR3 sequence: CATSIGTGPLGLEQYF. The CDR3 bases are TGTGCCACCAGCATCGGGACAGGGCCCCTCGGTTTGGAGCAGTACTTC.

CDR3 residues: CAWRFADEAFF. CDR3 in DNA: TGTGCCTGGAGGTTCGCCGATGAAGCTTTCTTT. The rearrangement links TRBV30 to TRBJ1-1; D not certain. There are 11 residues in the CDR3. Germline V lookup: CDR1 GTSNPN, CDR2 SVGIG (reference sequence). Trimming stripped 3 bases from V and 7 bases from J, with 9 bases between.

The CDR3 spells CASRILLADEQYF. In DNA form, the CDR3 reads TGTGCCAGCAGAATCCTCCTTGCGGACGAGCAGTACTTC. The chain couples TRBV2 to TRBJ2-7; D remains ambiguous. This CDR3 has 13 amino acids. Trimming took 6 bases from V and 5 from J, leaving 14 bases between them. CDR1 and CDR2 (germline): SNHLY, FYNNEI.

The V and J genes are TRBV19 and TRBJ2-7; D may be TRBD1 (5 bases). Looked up from germline, CDR1 is LNHDA and CDR2 is SQIVND (reference sequence). Trimming took 7 bases from V and 9 from J, leaving 10 bases between them. This CDR3 has 10 amino acids. CDR3: CASTSGLQYF. The CDR3 nucleotides read TGTGCCAGTACCTCAGGGCTGCAGTACTTC.

The J gene is TRBJ2-2, the V gene TRBV30; no reliable D call. The CDR3 is made up of 13 amino acids. Trimming shortened V by 5 bases and J by 5 bases, and 12 bases separated the two germline ends. In germline, CDR1 is GTSNPN, CDR2 SVGIG (reference sequence). CDR3 sequence reads: CAWDPESTGELFF. DNA for the CDR3: TGTGCCTGGGACCCCGAAAGTACCGGGGAGCTGTTTTTT. Supplemented by reference TRBV30 and TRBJ2-2, the full variable domain reads SQTIHQWPATLVQPVGSPLSLECTVEGTSNPNLYWYRQAAGRGLQLLFYSVGIGQISSEVPQNLSASRPQDRQFILSSKKLLLSDSGFYLCAWDPESTGELFFGEGSRLTVL.

The chain links TRBV6-1 to TRBJ2-3; possibly TRBD1 for D (6 bases). This CDR3 is 17 amino acids long. Trimming pared 0 bases from V and 8 bases from J, leaving 21 bases between. Looked up from germline, CDR1 is MNHNS and CDR2 is SASEGT. CDR3 amino acids: CASSEALGWGLRGTQYF. The CDR3 nucleotides read TGTGCCAGCAGTGAAGCGCTGGGTTGGGGGCTGCGCGGTACGCAGTATTTT.

V gene TRBV6-5 combines with J gene TRBJ2-7; D is unclear. This CDR3 is 13 amino acids long. Trimming removed 5 bases from V and 2 bases from J, with 10 bases in between. Germline V gene data show CDR1 as MNHEY and CDR2 as SVGAGI. The CDR3 protein is CASSVTRAYEQYF. The CDR3 bases are TGTGCCAGCAGTGTGACTCGAGCCTACGAGCAGTACTTC.

The chain couples TRBV23-1 to TRBJ2-7; TRBD1 aligns across 7 bases. TRBV23-1 is sorted into the ORF group, with uncertain function. The CDR3 is made up of 15 amino acids. V lost 4 bases and J lost 2; bases outside the gene matches: 8. Here the CDR3 reads CASSRSRDRTYEQYF. CDR3 in DNA: TGCGCCAGCAGTCGAAGCCGGGACAGAACCTACGAGCAGTACTTC.

The chain uses TRBV6-5 and TRBJ1-2; the match to TRBD1 covers 7 bases. This CDR3 has 14 amino acids. Germline trimming cut 6 bases from V and 2 bases from J; bases unmatched to any gene: 6. CDR1 and CDR2 from the germline V gene are MNHEY and SVGAGI. The CDR3 DNA is TGTGCCAGCAGGGAAGACAGGGACAACTATGGCTACACCTTC. The encoded protein is CASREDRDNYGYTF.

The chain carries TRBV11-3 and TRBJ2-5; 9 bases are shared with TRBD2. The germline V gene encodes CDR1 SGHNT and CDR2 YENEEA. J gave up 4 bases and V 1 base, and 1 base lay outside the gene matches. The CDR3 has 14 residues. The CDR3 reads CASSLGAGGETQYF. CDR3 DNA: TGTGCCAGCAGCTTAGGAGCGGGAGGAGAGACCCAGTACTTC.

The chain joins TRBV28 to TRBJ2-3; TRBD2 matches 7 bases. Trimming cost V 2 bases and J 2 bases; bases outside gene matches: 7. In germline, CDR1 is MDHEN, CDR2 SYDVKM. This CDR3 has 16 amino acids. The CDR3 nucleotides read TGTGCCAGCAGTTTAGAGGGAGGGCTCCCCACAGATACGCAGTATTTT. Translated, it gives CASSLEGGLPTDTQYF.

This clone is a singleton in its sample. The chain recombines TRBV6-1 with TRBJ1-5; D is possibly TRBD1 (6 bases). CDR3 length equals 17 residues. V gave up 3 bases and J gave up 2 bases, with 17 bases separating them. Germline V gene sequence: CDR1 MNHNS, CDR2 SASEGT. CDR3 coding DNA: TGTGCCAGCAGTGACCAAAGGGGGGGGTTTGGCAATCAGCCCCAGCATTTT. It translates to CASSDQRGGFGNQPQHF.